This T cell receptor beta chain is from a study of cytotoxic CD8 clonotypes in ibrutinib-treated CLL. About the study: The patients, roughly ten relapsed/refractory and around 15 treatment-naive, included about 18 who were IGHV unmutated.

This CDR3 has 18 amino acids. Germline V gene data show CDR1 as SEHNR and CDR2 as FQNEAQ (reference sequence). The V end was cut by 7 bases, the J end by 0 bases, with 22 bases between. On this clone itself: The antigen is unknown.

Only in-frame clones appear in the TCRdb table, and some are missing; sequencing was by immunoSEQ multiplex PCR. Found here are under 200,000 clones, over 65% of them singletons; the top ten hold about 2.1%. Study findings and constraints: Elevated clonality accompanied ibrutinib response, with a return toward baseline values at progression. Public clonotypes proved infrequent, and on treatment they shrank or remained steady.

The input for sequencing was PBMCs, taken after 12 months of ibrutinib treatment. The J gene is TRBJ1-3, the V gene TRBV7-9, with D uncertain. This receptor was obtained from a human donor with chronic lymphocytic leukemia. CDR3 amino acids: CASTDITARTYSGNTIYF. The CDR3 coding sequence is TGTGCCAGCACCGATATCACAGCCAGGACCTACTCTGGAAACACCATATATTTT.